This T cell receptor beta chain was observed in a study of T cell responses to AZD1222 COVID-19 vaccine. Study observations and caveats: Among the donors, most were white British and more were female, and clonal diversity was possibly underestimated. Reportedly, nearly half of unique spike TCRs recognized epitopes outside B.1.351/B.1.1.7 mutations. Spike-specific TCR breadth rose after two AZD1222 doses, and depth rose as well. The span of vaccine-associated CD4 TCRs extended across spike, with dominance at 160-218 and 743-854.

Germline V lookup: CDR1 SGHNT, CDR2 YYREEE (reference sequence). The trim removed 5 bases at V and 7 bases at J, leaving 17 bases unmatched. The CDR3 has 17 residues. TCRdb's table, derived via immunoSEQ multiplex PCR, lists solely in-frame clones and lacks some. The repertoire consists of some 120,000 clones, with roughly nine tenths occurring once and the leading ten covering over 9%. A word on this clone: No antigen is known for it.

The source is an adult who received the AZD1222 COVID-19 vaccine. The chain recombines TRBV5-4 with TRBJ2-1; 8 bases are a match to TRBD2. Material: peripheral blood, obtained 28 days after the second AZD1222 dose. The CDR3 coding sequence is TGTGCCAGCAGTCCCCCCCTGGGACGGGAGGGCCGAAATGAGCAGTTCTTC. This translates into CASSPPLGREGRNEQFF. Complete variable domain (other parts from reference TRBV5-4 and TRBJ2-1): ETGVTQSPTHLIKTRGQQVTLRCSSQSGHNTVSWYQQALGQGPQFIFQYYREEENGRGNFPPRFSGLQFPNYSSELNVNALELDDSALYLCASSPPLGREGRNEQFFGPGTRLTVL.